This TCR beta chain appears in the sequencing data of a study of blood T cells in healthy people across ages (dated by TCRdb to between 2014 and 2016). Regarding the complete study: In model experiments, template switching captured roughly one uniquely barcoded TCR beta cDNA molecule for every two T cells. The study analyzed two additional independent replicas of 1 million unique cDNA reads from the same blood draw for two donors, one aged 18 to 30 and one aged 80 or older. Donors were grouped into four age groups: young (average approximately 15 years), middle-aged (39), aged (about 59) and long-lived (around 80). Using deep sequencing normalized with unique cDNA molecular identifiers, the study measured how TCR beta repertoire diversity changes with age.

A remark on this clonotype: The specificity of this receptor is unknown. Its ends do not fully match the called genes, so a read error is possible.

The donors were roughly 39 Caucasian individuals from Russia, aged roughly 6 to 90 years, who were systemically healthy. Ten milliliters of peripheral blood were collected from each donor into EDTA-treated Vacutainer tubes. PBMCs were isolated by Ficoll-Paque density-gradient centrifugation, with at least 6.5 million obtained per sample. Total RNA was extracted from PBMCs with Trizol reagent, with at least 6 micrograms obtained per sample. For every donor, flow cytometry on a PBMC aliquot measured the percentage of naive CD45RAhigh/CD27high T cells. Spanning cysteine to phenylalanine, the CDR3 consists of 15 amino acids. Only the CDR3 portion is preserved as DNA: 45 bases, with reading frame beginning at the first base. Taken from the germline V gene, the CDR1 and CDR2 loops are SQVTM and ANQGSEA. Library prep was done by 5' RACE. The sample was run on an Illumina HiSeq 2500. A second roughly 6 to 11 cycle PCR used a sample-barcoded 5' primer and a J-beta primer mix. Each TCR beta cDNA molecule received a unique molecular identifier from a template-switch 5' adaptor carrying 12 random nucleotides. Each sample yielded at least 2.5 million CDR3-containing paired-end reads. All of the RNA was converted into first-strand cDNA using the Mint cDNA synthesis kit, with a TRBC-specific oligonucleotide serving as the primer. After uracil-DNA glycosylase treatment, a first 18-cycle PCR used universal primers M1SS and BC2_uni_R on all cDNA. The source study handled its data this way. For normalization, 1 million high-quality reads were randomly selected from each sample, with every read carrying a distinct molecular identifier. Reads with shared molecular identifiers were discarded instead of being binned into consensus sequences. MiTCR, with a Q25 quality threshold and the strictest error-elimination algorithm, was used for CDR3 identification, clonotype clustering and error correction. A nonparametric unseen species model with Euler transformation was used to estimate a lower bound on total TCR beta diversity. TCRdb took the public reads, trimmed them with fastp at Q25, ran MiXCR for clone calling and kept in-frame beta chains. Each record represents a unique CDR3 protein, reported with the most common genes and DNA among its rows. The V and J calls and clone size are TCRdb's, not the authors'. This sample has more than 650,000 distinct CDR3 sequences in its table, and about 26% of those were observed once. The ten biggest clones cover about 3% of the sample.

Overall study results and their limits: Conclusive comparison of naive and antigen-experienced compartments was prevented by the profiling of bulk unsorted PBMCs. The percentage of naive T cells measured by flow cytometry correlated strongly with observed TCR beta diversity. Donor CMV infection status was unknown, potentially confounding age-related changes in expanded clonotypes. Observed TCR beta diversity per million T cells fell roughly linearly with age, and a significant reduction was already apparent by age around 36. Compared with the aged group, more naive CD4+ T cells, fewer expanded clones and increased TCR diversity were shown by the long-lived group, suggesting age selection. Estimates of total diversity based on one million sequenced T cells were regarded as lower bounds and as underestimates.

This sample was also put to use in a study of T cells of mothers and their children. Per the second study: Nine systemically healthy Caucasian individuals served as donors, namely three mothers together with their six children. cDNA synthesis consumed the entire amount of extracted RNA, loaded at roughly 1.5 ug RNA in each 15 ul reaction. In the second PCR, the M1S primer added sample barcodes and 2-4 random nucleotides. Over 8 million TCR beta CDR3 reads were obtained for each mother, and millions of reads were obtained for each child. TCR recombination output is similarly shaped by thymic selection in related and unrelated pairs, with a minor effect exerted by inherited differences. Normalized repertoire overlap was always found to be slightly, but never significantly, higher in related mother-child pairs than in unrelated mother-child pairs. No persistent microchimeric T cell clones were detected, at a sensitivity of 90 to 100 clones per million clonotypes. To look for features that set related mother-child pairs apart from unrelated individuals, the researchers ran deep NGS to compare the TCR beta repertoires of mothers and children. On average, the children were around 11 +/- 4 years old, while the mothers were about 40 +/- 4 years old. After adapter ligation was performed with NEBNext reagents, the libraries were sequenced on an Illumina HiSeq 2000 with 100+100 nt paired-end reads. To avoid cross-contamination, the mother libraries and the child libraries were prepared a month apart and sequenced in separate runs. For each donor, between about 450,000 and 2,300,000 distinct TCR beta clonotypes were identified. Naive TCR beta clonotypes were estimated from low-frequency clonotypes matched to each donor's FACS-determined naive share, without sorting.

The chain links TRBV29-1 with TRBJ2-7, with TRBD1 perhaps the D gene, on 6 matching bases. The sequence derives from a boy aged 5-17 years in good health. Source material: blood. The CDR3 is CSVEDLNGEGVRQYF. The DNA is TGCAGTGTTGAAGATCTTAACGGCGAGGGGGTCCGGCAGTACTTC.